The clone carrying this TCR beta chain was counted at least ten times. What it recognizes is unknown. The sample originates from a study of breast tumors, draining lymph nodes, adjacent tissues. Broader study findings: Tumor T cell lymph node origin was a supported hypothesis, not proven. Tumor and nontumor repertoires were significantly more similar in luminal-like than in basal-like breast cancer. Compared with lymph nodes, tumors were less diverse; compared with nontumor tissue, more.

MiXCR was run by TCRdb on the multiplex PCR reads, yielding one entry per CDR3 protein. The table has 150,000 to 200,000 distinct CDR3 sequences, about 33% seen once; the top ten hold 4% to 5.5%. Breast cancer patients provided tissue from their axillary draining lymph nodes. Germline CDR1 reads MNHNS; CDR2 reads SASEGT. This CDR3 has 13 amino acids. V dropped 3 bases and J dropped 6 bases, with 6 bases sitting between them. V usage is TRBV6-1 and J usage is TRBJ1-6; D is ambiguous. The TCR comes from a female donor with breast cancer. Some clones in this sample may be carry-over from other donors' samples. The material sequenced was axillary lymph node tissue. The CDR3 DNA is TGTGCCAGCAGTGAGAACGGTAATTCACCCCTCCACTTT. Its protein is CASSENGNSPLHF.